This T cell receptor (beta chain) was identified during a study of shared clonotypes between healthy human individuals. Overall study: Each donor had three CD4 naive, three CD4 memory, two CD8 naive and one CD8 memory plate.

Study outcomes and limitations: Sorted-subset sequencing was shown by rarefaction to be incomplete despite large depth. Four donors showed sharing of 4.5% to 5% of naive CD4 clonotypes.

Per the germline V gene, CDR1 is SNHLY and CDR2 is FYNNEI. The ends were cut back, 0 bases at V and 5 bases at J, with 19 bases in the middle. The CDR3 length is 17 residues. Turning to this clone: Its antigen remains unknown.

TCRdb keeps only in-frame clones here, not all; method: immunoSEQ multiplex PCR. The table shows 1.5 million to 2.5 million clones, with about 95% occurring only once. CD45RO-negative cells were positively selected for CCR7, leaving out terminally differentiated effector memory CD45RA+ cells. Input material: naive CD8+ T cells sorted from blood. The chain recombines TRBV2 with TRBJ2-5; D is possibly TRBD2 (6 bases). This clonotype was obtained from a man younger than 30 in good health. The CDR3 DNA sequence: TGTGCCAGCAGTGAAGCCCGCGACGGGACTGTTAGGGAGACCCAGTACTTC. It yields the protein CASSEARDGTVRETQYF.